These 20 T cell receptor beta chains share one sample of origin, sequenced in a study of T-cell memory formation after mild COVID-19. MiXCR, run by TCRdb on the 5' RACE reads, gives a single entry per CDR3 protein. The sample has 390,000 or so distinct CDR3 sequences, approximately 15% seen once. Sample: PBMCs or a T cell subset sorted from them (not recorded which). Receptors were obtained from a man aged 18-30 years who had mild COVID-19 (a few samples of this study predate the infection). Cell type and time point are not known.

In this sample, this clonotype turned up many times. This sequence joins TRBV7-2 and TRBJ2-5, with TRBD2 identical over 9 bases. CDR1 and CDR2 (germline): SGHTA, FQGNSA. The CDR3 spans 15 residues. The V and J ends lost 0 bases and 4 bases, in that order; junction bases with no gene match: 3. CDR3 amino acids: CASSLAGGGGETQYF. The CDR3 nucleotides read TGTGCCAGCAGCTTAGCTGGCGGGGGGGGAGAGACCCAGTACTTC.

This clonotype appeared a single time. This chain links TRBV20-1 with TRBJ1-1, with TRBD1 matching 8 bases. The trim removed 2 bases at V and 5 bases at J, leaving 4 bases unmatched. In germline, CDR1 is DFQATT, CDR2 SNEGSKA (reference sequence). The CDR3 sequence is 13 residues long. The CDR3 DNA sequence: TGCAGTGCTAGACGCAGGGGGCATACTGAAGCTTTCTTT. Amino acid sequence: CSARRRGHTEAFF.

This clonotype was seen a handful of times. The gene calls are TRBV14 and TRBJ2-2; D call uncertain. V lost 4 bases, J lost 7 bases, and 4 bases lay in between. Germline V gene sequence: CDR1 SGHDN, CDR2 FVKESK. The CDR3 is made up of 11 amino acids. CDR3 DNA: TGTGCCAGCAGCCCGGTCGGGGAGCTGTTTTTT. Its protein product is CASSPVGELFF.

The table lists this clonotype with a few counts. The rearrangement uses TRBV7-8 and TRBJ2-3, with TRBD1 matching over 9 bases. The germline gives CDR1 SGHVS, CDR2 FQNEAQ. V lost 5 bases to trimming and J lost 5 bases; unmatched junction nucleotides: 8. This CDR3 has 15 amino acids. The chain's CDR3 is CASSNTDRGGDTQYF. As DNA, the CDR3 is TGTGCCAGCAGCAATACGGACAGGGGAGGAGATACGCAGTATTTT. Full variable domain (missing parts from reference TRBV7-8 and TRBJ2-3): GAGVSQSPRYKVAKRGQDVALRCDPISGHVSLFWYQQALGQGPEFLTYFQNEAQLDKSGLPSDRFFAERPEGSVSTLKIQRTQQEDSAVYLCASSNTDRGGDTQYFGPGTRLTVL.

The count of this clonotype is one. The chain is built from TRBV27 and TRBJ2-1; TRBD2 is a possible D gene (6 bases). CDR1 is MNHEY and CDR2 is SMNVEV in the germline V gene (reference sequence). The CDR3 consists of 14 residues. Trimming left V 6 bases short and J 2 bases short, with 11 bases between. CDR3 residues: CASSWGRTYNEQFF. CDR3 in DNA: TGTGCCAGCAGCTGGGGGAGGACCTACAATGAGCAGTTCTTC.

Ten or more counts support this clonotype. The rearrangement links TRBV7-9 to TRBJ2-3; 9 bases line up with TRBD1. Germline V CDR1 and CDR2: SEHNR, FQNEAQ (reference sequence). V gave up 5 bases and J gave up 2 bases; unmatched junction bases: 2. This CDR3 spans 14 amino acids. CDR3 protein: CASSGTGSTDTQYF. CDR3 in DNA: TGTGCCAGCAGCGGGACAGGGTCCACAGATACGCAGTATTTT.

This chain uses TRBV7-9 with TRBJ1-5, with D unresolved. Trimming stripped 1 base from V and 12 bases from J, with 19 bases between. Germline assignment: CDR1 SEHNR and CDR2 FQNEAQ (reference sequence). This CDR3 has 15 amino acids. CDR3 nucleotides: TGTGCCAGCAGCTTAGGCTCGGCCTACACTCACCTCCAGCATTTT. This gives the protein CASSLGSAYTHLQHF.

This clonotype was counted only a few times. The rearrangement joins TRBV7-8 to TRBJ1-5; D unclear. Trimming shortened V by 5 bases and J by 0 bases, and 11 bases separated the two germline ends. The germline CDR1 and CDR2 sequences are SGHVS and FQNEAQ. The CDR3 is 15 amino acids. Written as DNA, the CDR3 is TGTGCCAGCAGCCCCCTATGGGATAGCAATCAGCCCCAGCATTTT. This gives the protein CASSPLWDSNQPQHF.

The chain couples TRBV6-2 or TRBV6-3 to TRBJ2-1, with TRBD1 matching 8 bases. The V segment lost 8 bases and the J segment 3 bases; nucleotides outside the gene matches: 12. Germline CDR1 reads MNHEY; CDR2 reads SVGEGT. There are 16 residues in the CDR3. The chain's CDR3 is CASQYYRDRNYNEQFF. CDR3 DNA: TGTGCCAGCCAATACTACCGGGACAGGAACTACAATGAGCAGTTCTTC.

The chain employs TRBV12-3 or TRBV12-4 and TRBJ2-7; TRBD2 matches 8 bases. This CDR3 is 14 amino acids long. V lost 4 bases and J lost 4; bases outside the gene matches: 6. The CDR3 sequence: CASSSQRGRYEQYF. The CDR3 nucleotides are TGTGCCAGCAGTTCCCAGCGGGGGCGGTACGAGCAGTACTTC.

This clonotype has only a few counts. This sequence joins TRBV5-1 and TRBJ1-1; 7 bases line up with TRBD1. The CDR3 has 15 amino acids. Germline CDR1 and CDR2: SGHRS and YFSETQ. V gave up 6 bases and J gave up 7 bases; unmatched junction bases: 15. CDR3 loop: CASTLGRGQIGEAFF. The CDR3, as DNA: TGCGCCAGCACCCTCGGTAGGGGGCAGATTGGTGAAGCTTTCTTT.

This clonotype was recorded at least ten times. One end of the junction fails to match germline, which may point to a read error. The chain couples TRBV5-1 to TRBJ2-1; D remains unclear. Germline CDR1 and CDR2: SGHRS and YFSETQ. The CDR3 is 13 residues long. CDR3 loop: CASSLVGYNEQFF. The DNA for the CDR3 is TGTGCCAGCAGTTTAGTCGGCTACAATGAGCAGTTCTTC.

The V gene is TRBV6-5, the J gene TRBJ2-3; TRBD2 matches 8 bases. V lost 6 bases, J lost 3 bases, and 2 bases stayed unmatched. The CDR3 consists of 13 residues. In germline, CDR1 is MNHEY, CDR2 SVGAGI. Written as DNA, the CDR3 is TGTGCCAGCAGGCGGGGGGTTACAGATACGCAGTATTTT. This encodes CASRRGVTDTQYF.

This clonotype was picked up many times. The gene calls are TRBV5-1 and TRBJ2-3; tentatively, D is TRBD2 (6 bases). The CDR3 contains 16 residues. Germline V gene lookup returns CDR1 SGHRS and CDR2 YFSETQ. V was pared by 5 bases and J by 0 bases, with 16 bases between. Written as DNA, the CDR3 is TGCGCCAGCAGGCCCGGGGACCGGGGGAGCACAGATACGCAGTATTTT. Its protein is CASRPGDRGSTDTQYF. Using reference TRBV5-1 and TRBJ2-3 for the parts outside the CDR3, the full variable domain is KAGVTQTPRYLIKTRGQQVTLSCSPISGHRSVSWYQQTPGQGLQFLFEYFSETQRNKGNFPGRFSGRQFSNSRSEMNVSTLELGDSALYLCASRPGDRGSTDTQYFGPGTRLTVL.

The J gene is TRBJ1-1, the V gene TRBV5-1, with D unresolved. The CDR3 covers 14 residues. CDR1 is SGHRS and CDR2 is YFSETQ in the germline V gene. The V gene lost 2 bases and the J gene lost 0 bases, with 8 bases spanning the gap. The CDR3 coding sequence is TGCGCCAGCAGCTTAATTGCCTTGAACACTGAAGCTTTCTTT. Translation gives CASSLIALNTEAFF.

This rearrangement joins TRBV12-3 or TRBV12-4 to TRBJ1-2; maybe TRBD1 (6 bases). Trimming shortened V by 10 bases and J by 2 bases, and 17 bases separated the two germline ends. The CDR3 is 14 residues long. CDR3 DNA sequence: TGTGCCATCACTTCCGAGGGGGAGAACTATGGCTACACCTTC. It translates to CAITSEGENYGYTF.

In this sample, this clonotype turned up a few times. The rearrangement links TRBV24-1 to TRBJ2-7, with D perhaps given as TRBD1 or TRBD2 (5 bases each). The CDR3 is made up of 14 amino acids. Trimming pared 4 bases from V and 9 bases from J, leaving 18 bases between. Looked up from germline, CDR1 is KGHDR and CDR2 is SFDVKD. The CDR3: CATSEGDLPGRQYF. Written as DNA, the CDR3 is TGTGCCACCAGTGAGGGCGACCTACCGGGACGGCAGTACTTC.

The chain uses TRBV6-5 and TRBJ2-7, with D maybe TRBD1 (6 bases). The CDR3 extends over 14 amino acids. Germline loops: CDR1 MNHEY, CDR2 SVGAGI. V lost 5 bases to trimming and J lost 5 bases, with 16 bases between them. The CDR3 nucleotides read TGTGCCAGCAGTCAACAGGGTAGTTGGGACGAGCAGTACGTC. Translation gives CASSQQGSWDEQYV.

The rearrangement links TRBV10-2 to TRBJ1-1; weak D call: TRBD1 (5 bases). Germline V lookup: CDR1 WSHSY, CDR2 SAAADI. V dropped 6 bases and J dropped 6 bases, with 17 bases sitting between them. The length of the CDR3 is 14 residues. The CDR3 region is CASRDPGPPSEAFF. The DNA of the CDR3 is TGCGCCAGCAGGGATCCGGGACCGCCTTCTGAAGCTTTCTTT.

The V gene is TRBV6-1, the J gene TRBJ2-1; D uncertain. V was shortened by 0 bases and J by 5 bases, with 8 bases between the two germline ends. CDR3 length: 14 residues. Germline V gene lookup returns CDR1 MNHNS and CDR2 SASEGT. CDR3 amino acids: CASSEAPSNNEQFF. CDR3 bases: TGTGCCAGCAGTGAAGCCCCCTCTAACAATGAGCAGTTCTTC.